The rows below give T cell receptor beta chains drawn from one sample of a study of regulatory T cells in long-lasting Graves disease. TCRdb analysed the multiplex PCR reads with MiXCR anew, one entry per CDR3 protein. The repertoire consists of roughly 430,000 distinct CDR3 sequences, with approximately 16% occurring once and the leading ten covering about 10%. These same data were also listed under a study on T cells in Graves' hyperthyroidism and ophthalmopathy.

This specimen was peripheral blood mononuclear cells (PBMCs), taken at new diagnosis, from a patient treated with antithyroid drugs. These receptors all come from a young woman with Graves disease. The CDR3 runs from the conserved cysteine through the conserved F or W. D genes are given only for firm matches. Size tells how often a clone was seen (once, few, many) or the class of an expanded clone, and some rows leave it out.

size,J,D,V,DNA,CDR3
many,TRBJ2-5,TRBD1,TRBV6-1,TGTGCCATCACCACGAGACAGGGTAGGCGAGAGACCCAGTACTTC,CAITTRQGRRETQYF
few,TRBJ2-1,.,TRBV4-3,TGCGCCAGCAGCCAAGATTATGGGGATTTTTGGATTGAGCAGTTCTTC,CASSQDYGDFWIEQFF
many,TRBJ2-7,.,TRBV2,TGTGCCAGCAGCCCGCGGGCTAGGGGCGCCTACGAGCAGTACTTC,CASSPRARGAYEQYF
many,TRBJ2-7,TRBD2,TRBV7-6,TGTGCCAGCAGCTCTTCGTCGGGAGGTTGGGAGCAGTACTTC,CASSSSSGGWEQYF
many,TRBJ2-1,TRBD2,TRBV3-1,TGCGCCAGCAGCCAAGGGACTAGCGGGAGCAATGAGCAGTTCTTC,CASSQGTSGSNEQFF
many,TRBJ1-1,.,TRBV12-3/TRBV12-4,TGTGCCAGCAGAAGAGGTTCGAACACTGAAGCTTTCTTT,CASRRGSNTEAFF
many,TRBJ2-3,TRBD2,TRBV27,TGTGCCAGCGGTTTGCGGGAGTATGGAGATACGCAGTATTTT,CASGLREYGDTQYF
.,TRBJ1-2,.,TRBV7-9,TGTGCCAGCAGCTTAGGGGCCGTAGGGAATGACGAGGAATATGGCTACACCTTC,CASSLGAVGNDEEYGYTF
many,TRBJ2-7,.,TRBV6-1,TGTGCCAGCAGAACGGCCCCTCATGGAGGGGTCGAGCAGTACTTC,CASRTAPHGGVEQYF
many,TRBJ1-2,.,TRBV29-1,TGCAGCGTTGGACAGGACGGGGGCTACACCTTC,CSVGQDGGYTF
once,TRBJ2-1,.,TRBV7-9,TGTGCCAGCAGCTTCGACAGCCGGGGGACAAATGAGCAGTTCTTC,CASSFDSRGTNEQFF
many,TRBJ2-4,.,TRBV20-1,TGCAGTGCGTACGATAGGAGCGGGTCCAAAAACATTCAGTACTTC,CSAYDRSGSKNIQYF
many,TRBJ1-6,.,TRBV13,TGTGCCAGCAGCCTCAATGGGTCACCCCTCCACTTT,CASSLNGSPLHF
many,TRBJ2-7,.,TRBV7-9,TGTGCCAGCAGTAAGGGGCCGGAGGAGCAGTACTTC,CASSKGPEEQYF
many,TRBJ1-2,.,TRBV12-3/TRBV12-4,TGTGCCAGCAGTAGAAGGACTGCCGGCCACAAGGGCTACACCTTC,CASSRRTAGHKGYTF
few,TRBJ2-7,TRBD2,TRBV7-9,TGTGCCAGCGCACCGACTAGCCCCTACGAGCAGTACTTC,CASAPTSPYEQYF
few,TRBJ2-7,.,TRBV10-2,TGCGCCAGCAGTGAACAGAACCCCTCCTACGAGCAGTACTTC,CASSEQNPSYEQYF
few,TRBJ1-5,.,TRBV19,TGTGCCAGTAGTATAGAGGCTCAGCCCCAGCATTTT,CASSIEAQPQHF
many,TRBJ2-1,TRBD2,TRBV7-2,TGTGCCAGCAGCTTGGGGGGAGGGGATGAGCAGTTCTTC,CASSLGGGDEQFF
.,TRBJ1-3,.,TRBV6-1,TGTGCCAGCAGTGAAAGGGTAGGAAGAAGCTCTGGAAACACCATATATTTT,CASSERVGRSSGNTIYF
many,TRBJ2-7,TRBD1,TRBV7-2,TGTGCCAGCAGCCCTGGGACAGGGGGCTACTACGAGCAGTACTTC,CASSPGTGGYYEQYF
many,TRBJ2-5,.,TRBV7-9,TGTGCCAGCAGCTTAATCGGCGCCGAGAGGAGTAAGGAGACCCAGTACTTC,CASSLIGAERSKETQYF
.,TRBJ1-3,.,TRBV10-3,TGTGCCATCCGTGACACGAACTCTGGAAACACCATATATTTT,CAIRDTNSGNTIYF
many,TRBJ2-1,TRBD2,TRBV7-8,TGTGCCAGCAGCTTAGGAGCTAGCGGGAGGACCTACAATGAGCAGTTCTTC,CASSLGASGRTYNEQFF
many,TRBJ2-1,TRBD2,TRBV28,TGTGCCAGCAGGGGACTAGGGCGAAGGTACAATGAGCAGTTCTTC,CASRGLGRRYNEQFF
many,TRBJ1-6,TRBD1,TRBV20-1,TGCAGTGCCCTGGGACAGATCAGACGAAATTCACCCCTCCACTTT,CSALGQIRRNSPLHF